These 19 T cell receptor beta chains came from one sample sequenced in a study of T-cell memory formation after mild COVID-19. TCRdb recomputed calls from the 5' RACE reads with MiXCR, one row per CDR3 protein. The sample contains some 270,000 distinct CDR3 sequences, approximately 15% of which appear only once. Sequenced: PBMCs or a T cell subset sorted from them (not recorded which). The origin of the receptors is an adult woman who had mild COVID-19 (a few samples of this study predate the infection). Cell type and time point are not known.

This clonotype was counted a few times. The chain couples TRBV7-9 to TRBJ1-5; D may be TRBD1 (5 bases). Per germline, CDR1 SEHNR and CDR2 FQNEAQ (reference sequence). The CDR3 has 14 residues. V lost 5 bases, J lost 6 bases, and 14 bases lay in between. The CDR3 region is CASSMGPQGQPQHF. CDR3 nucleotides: TGTGCCAGCAGCATGGGCCCCCAGGGTCAGCCCCAGCATTTT.

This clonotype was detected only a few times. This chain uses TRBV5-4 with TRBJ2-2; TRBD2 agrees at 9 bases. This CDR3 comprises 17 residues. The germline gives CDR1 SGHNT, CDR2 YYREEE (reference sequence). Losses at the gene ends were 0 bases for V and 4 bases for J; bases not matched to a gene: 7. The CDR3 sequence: CASSLAAGLASTGELFF. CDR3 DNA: TGTGCCAGCAGCTTGGCCGCCGGACTAGCGAGCACCGGGGAGCTGTTTTTT.

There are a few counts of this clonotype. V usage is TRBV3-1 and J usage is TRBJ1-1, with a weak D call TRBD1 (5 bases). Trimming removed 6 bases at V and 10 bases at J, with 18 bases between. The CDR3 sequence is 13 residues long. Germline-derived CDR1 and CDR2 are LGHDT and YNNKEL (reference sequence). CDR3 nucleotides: TGTGCCAGCAGTCCGGGACTCGGTGGGGTAGCTTTCTTT. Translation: CASSPGLGGVAFF.

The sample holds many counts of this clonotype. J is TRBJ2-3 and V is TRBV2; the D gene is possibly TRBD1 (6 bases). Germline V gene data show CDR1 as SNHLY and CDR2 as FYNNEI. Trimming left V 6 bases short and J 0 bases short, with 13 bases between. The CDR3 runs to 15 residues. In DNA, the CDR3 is TGTGCCAGCAGCCAACAGGGTTTAAGCACAGATACGCAGTATTTT. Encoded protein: CASSQQGLSTDTQYF.

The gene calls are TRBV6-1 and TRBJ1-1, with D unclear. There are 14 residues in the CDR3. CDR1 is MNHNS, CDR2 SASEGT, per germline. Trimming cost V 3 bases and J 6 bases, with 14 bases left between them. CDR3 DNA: TGTGCCAGCAGTGAGGGTCGAGCACTCGCTGAAGCTTTCTTT. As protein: CASSEGRALAEAFF.

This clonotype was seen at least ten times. CDR3 DNA: TGTGCCAGCAGTTCGGACATCAGGCAGTACTTC. Protein product: CASSSDIRQYF. The chain links TRBV28 to TRBJ2-7, with D possibly being TRBD1 (5 bases). The CDR3 totals 11 residues. Germline V gene sequence: CDR1 MDHEN, CDR2 SYDVKM. V lost 4 bases and J 9 bases, leaving 10 bases between the germline ends.

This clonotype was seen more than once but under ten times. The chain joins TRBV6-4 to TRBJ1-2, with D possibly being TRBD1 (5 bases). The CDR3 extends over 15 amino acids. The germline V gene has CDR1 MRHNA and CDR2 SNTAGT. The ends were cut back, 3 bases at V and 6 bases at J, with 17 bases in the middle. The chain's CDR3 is CASSDSPAQTDGYTF. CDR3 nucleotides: TGTGCCAGCAGTGATTCCCCGGCACAGACAGATGGCTACACCTTC.

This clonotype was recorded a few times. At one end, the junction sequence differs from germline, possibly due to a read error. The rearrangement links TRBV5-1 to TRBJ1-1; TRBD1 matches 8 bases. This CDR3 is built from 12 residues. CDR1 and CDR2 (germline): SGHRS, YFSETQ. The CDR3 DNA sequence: TGCGCCAGCAATCGAGACAGGGGAGAAGCCTTCTTT. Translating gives CASNRDRGEAFF.

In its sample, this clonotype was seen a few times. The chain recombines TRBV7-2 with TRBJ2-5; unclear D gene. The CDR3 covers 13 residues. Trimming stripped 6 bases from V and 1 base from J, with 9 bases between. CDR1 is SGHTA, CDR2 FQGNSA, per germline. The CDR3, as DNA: TGTGCCAGCAGTCCACTCACCCAAGAGACCCAGTACTTC. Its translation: CASSPLTQETQYF. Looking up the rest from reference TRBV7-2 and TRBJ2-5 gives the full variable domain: GAGVSQSPSNKVTEKGKDVELRCDPISGHTALYWYRQSLGQGLEFLIYFQGNSAPDKSGLPSDRFSAERTGGSVSTLTIQRTQQEDSAVYLCASSPLTQETQYFGPGTRLLVL.

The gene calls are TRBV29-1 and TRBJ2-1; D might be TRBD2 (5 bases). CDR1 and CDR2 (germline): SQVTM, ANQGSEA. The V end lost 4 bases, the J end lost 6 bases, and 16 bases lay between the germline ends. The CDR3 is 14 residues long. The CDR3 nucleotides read TGCAGCGTTGGGACTTTTACCCCTGTCAATGAGCAGTTCTTC. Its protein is CSVGTFTPVNEQFF.

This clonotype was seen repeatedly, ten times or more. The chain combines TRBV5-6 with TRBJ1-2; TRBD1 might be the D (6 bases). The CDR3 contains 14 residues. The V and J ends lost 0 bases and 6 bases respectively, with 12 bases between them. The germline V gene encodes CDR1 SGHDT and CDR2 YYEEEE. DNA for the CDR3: TGTGCCAGCAGCTTGGCCACAGGGAGGGATGGCTACACCTTC. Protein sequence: CASSLATGRDGYTF.

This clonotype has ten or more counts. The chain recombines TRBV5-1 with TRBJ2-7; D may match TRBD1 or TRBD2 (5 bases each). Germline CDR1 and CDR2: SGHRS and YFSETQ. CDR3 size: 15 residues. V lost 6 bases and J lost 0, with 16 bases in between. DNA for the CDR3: TGCGCCAGCATCACCGGGACCTCAATCTCCTACGAGCAGTACTTC. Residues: CASITGTSISYEQYF.

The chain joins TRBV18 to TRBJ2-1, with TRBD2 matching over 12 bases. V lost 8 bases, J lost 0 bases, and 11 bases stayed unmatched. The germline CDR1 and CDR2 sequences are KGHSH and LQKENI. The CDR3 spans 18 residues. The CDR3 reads CASLGLAGPQSSYNEQFF. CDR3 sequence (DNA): TGTGCCAGCCTTGGACTAGCGGGGCCCCAGAGCTCCTACAATGAGCAGTTCTTC.

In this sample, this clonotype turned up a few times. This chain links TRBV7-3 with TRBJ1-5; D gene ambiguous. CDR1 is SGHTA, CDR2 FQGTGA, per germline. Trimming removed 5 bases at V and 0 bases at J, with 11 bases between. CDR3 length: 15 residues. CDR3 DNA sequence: TGTGCCAGCAGCCAGGACCCGGGTAGCAATCAGCCCCAGCATTTT. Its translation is CASSQDPGSNQPQHF.

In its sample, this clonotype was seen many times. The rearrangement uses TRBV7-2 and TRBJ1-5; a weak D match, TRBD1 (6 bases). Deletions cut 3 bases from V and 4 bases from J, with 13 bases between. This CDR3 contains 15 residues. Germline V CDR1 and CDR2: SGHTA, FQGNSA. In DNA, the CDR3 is TGTGCCAGCAGCTTTGGTCCAGGGGTAAATCAGCCCCAGCATTTT. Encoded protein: CASSFGPGVNQPQHF.

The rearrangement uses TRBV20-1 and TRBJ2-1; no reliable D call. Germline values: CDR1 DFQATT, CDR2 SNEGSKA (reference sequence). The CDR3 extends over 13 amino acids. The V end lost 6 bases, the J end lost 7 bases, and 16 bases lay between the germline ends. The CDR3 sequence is CSATSTARNEQFF. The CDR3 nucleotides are TGCAGTGCCACCAGCACAGCGAGAAATGAGCAGTTCTTC.

CDR3 loop: CASATEAFF. CDR3 nucleotides: TGTGCCAGCGCAACTGAAGCTTTCTTT. This chain connects TRBV19 to TRBJ1-1; D unclear. This CDR3 has 9 residues. Germline V CDR1 and CDR2: LNHDA, SQIVND (reference sequence). V was cut by 9 bases and J by 5 bases, with 4 bases left in between.

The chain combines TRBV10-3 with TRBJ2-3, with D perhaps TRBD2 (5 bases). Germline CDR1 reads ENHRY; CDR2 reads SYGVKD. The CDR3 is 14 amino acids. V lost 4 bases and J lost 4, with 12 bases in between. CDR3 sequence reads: CAISGLPGADTQYF. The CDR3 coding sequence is TGTGCCATCAGTGGTCTGCCCGGGGCAGATACGCAGTATTTT.

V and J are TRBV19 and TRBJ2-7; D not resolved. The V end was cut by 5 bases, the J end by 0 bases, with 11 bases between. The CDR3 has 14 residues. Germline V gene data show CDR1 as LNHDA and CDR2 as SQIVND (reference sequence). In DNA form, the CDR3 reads TGTGCCAGTAGTTTCACCACCGTCTCCTACGAGCAGTACTTC. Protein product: CASSFTTVSYEQYF.